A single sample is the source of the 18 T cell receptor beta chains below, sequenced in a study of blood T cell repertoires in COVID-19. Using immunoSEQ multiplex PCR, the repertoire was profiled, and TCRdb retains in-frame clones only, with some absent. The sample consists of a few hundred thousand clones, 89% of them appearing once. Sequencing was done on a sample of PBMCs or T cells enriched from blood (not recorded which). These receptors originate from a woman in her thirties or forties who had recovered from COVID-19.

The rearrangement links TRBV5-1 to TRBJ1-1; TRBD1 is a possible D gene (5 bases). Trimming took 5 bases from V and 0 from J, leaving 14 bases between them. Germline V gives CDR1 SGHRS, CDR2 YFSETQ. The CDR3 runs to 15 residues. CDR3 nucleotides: TGCGCCAGCAGGCCTGACAGATTCATGAACACTGAAGCTTTCTTT. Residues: CASRPDRFMNTEAFF.

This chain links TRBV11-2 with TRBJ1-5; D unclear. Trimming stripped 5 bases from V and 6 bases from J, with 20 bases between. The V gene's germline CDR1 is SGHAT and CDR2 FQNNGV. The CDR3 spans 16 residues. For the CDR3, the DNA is TGTGCCAGCAGCCTGACCCCGGGTGGAGGAGCTCAGCCCCAGCATTTT. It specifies CASSLTPGGGAQPQHF.

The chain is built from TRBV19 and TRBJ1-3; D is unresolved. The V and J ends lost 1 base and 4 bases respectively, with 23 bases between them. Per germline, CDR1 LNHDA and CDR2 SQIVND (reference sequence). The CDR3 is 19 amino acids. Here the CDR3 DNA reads TGTGCCAGTAGTATAGCGGGGAGAGCGGGCCGAAAAGGAGGAAACACCATATATTTT. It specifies CASSIAGRAGRKGGNTIYF.

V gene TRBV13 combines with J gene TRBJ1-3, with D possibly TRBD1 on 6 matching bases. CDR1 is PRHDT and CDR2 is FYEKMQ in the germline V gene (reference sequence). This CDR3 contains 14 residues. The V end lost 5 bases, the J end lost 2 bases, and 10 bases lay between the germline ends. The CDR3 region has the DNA TGTGCCAGCAGCCAGCAGGGGCCTGGAAACACCATATATTTT. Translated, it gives CASSQQGPGNTIYF.

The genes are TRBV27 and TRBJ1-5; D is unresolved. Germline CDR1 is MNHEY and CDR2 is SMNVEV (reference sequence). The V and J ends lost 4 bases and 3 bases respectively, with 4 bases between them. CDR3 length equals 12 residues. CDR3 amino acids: CASSSFNQPQHF. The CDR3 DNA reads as TGTGCCAGCAGTTCCTTCAATCAGCCCCAGCATTTT.

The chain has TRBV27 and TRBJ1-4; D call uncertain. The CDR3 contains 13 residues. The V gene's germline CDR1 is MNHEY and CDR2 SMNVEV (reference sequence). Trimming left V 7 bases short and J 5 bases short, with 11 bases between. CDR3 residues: CASTSLGNEKLFF. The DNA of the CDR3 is TGTGCCAGCACCTCCCTAGGAAATGAAAAACTGTTTTTT.

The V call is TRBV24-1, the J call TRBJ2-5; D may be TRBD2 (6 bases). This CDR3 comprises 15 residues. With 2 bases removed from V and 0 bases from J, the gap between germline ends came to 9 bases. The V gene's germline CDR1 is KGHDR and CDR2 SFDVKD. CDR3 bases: TGTGCCACCAGTGATTCCCGGGGGTACCAAGAGACCCAGTACTTC. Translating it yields CATSDSRGYQETQYF.

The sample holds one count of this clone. CDR3: CASSSRTPGSNQPQHF. The CDR3 region has the DNA TGTGCCAGCAGCTCCCGGACCCCGGGAAGCAATCAGCCCCAGCATTTT. J is TRBJ1-5 and V is TRBV11-2; D not certain. Per germline, CDR1 SGHAT and CDR2 FQNNGV. Trimming shortened V by 4 bases and J by 1 base, and 14 bases separated the two germline ends. The CDR3 has 16 residues.

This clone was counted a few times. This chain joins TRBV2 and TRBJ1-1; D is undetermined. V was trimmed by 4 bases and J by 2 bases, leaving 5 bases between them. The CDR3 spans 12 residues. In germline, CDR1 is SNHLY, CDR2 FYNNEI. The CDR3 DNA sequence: TGTGCCAGCAGTGTCCCAAACACTGAAGCTTTCTTT. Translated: CASSVPNTEAFF.

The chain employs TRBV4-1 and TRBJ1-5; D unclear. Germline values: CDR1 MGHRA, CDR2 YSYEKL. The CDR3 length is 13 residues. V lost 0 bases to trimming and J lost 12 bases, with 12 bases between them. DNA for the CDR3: TGCGCCAGCAGCCAAGATCAGAGGGATAACCAGCATTTT. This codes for CASSQDQRDNQHF.

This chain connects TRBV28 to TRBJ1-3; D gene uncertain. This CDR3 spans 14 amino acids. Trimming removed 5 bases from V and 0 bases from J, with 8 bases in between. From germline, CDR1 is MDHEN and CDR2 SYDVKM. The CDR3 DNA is TGTGCCAGCAGTCCGGGTCTCTCTGGAAACACCATATATTTT. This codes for CASSPGLSGNTIYF.

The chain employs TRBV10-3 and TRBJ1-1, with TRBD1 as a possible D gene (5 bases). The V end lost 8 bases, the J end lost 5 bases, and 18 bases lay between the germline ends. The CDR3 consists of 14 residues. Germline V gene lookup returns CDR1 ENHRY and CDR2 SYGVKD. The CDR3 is CAIAGGLMITEAFF. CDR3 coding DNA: TGTGCCATCGCGGGGGGTTTAATGATTACTGAAGCTTTCTTT.

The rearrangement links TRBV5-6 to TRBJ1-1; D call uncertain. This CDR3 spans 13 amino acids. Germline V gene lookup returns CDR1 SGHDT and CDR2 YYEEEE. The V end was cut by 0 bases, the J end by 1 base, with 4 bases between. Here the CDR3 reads CASSLGPNTEAFF. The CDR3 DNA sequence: TGTGCCAGCAGCTTGGGGCCGAACACTGAAGCTTTCTTT.

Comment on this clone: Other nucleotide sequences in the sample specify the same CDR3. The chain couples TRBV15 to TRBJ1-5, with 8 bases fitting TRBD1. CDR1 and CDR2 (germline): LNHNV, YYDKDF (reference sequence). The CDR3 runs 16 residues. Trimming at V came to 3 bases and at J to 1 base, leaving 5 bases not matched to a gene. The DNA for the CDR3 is TGTGCCACCAGCAGGGATCAGGGGGCGAGCAATCAGCCCCAGCATTTT. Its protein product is CATSRDQGASNQPQHF.

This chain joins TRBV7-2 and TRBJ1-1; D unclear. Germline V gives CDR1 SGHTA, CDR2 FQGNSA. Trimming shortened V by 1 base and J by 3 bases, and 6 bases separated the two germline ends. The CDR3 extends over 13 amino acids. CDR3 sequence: CASSLVSYTEAFF. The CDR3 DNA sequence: TGTGCCAGCAGCTTAGTCTCCTACACTGAAGCTTTCTTT.

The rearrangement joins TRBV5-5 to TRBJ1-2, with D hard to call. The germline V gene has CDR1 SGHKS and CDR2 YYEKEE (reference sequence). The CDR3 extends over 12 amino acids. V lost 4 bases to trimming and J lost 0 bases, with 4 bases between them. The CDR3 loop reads CASSGTNYGYTF. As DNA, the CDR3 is TGTGCCAGCAGCGGCACTAACTATGGCTACACCTTC.

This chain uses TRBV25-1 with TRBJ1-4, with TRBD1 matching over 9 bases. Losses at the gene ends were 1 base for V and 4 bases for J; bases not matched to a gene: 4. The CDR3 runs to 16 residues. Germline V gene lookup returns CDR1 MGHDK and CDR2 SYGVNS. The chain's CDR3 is CASSEFRDRDNEKLFF. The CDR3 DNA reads TGTGCCAGCAGTGAATTCCGGGACAGGGATAATGAAAAACTGTTTTTT.

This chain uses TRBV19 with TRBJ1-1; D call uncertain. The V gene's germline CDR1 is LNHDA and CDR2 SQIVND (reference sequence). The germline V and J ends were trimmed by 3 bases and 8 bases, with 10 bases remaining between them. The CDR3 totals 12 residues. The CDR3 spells CASSIFPGEAFF. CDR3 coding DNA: TGTGCCAGTAGTATCTTCCCCGGGGAAGCTTTCTTT. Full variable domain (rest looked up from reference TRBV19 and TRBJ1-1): DGGITQSPKYLFRKEGQNVTLSCEQNLNHDAMYWYRQDPGQGLRLIYYSQIVNDFQKGDIAEGYSVSREKKESFPLTVTSAQKNPTAFYLCASSIFPGEAFFGQGTRLTVV.